These T cell receptor beta chains were read from a single sample in a study of human T cells and chemical hapten exposure. TCRdb called the RACE reads again in MiXCR, with one record for every CDR3 protein. This table has 180,000 or so distinct CDR3 sequences, 13% to 15% appearing once. The source material was whole blood, sampled in connection with sensitization to the hapten diphenylcyclopropenone (DPC). These receptor sequences come from a young woman with alopecia areata. Some clones in this sample may be carry-over from other donors' samples. Each CDR3 is given with its conserved first and last residue. A D gene is named only where the DNA matches it firmly. Some rows have no size entry. The others give once, few or many, or a class for an expanded clone.

clone_size	v_call	d_call	j_call	cdr3_aa	cdr3_nt
NA	TRBV30	TRBD2	TRBJ2-5	CAWRPPGLGGETQYF	TGTGCCTGGAGGCCGCCGGGACTAGGGGGTGAGACCCAGTACTTC
NA	TRBV10-3	NA	TRBJ1-2	CAISDEVYYGYTF	TGTGCCATCAGTGATGAGGTTTACTATGGCTACACCTTC
few	TRBV4-3	NA	TRBJ2-7	CASSLDQGSYEQYF	TGCGCCAGCAGCCTGGATCAAGGATCCTACGAGCAGTACTTC
NA	TRBV18	NA	TRBJ1-3	CASSPRLQAVNTIYF	TGTGCCAGCTCACCAAGGTTGCAGGCTGTGAACACCATATATTTT
NA	TRBV18	NA	TRBJ2-1	CASSPPSHGGNNEQFF	TGTGCCAGCTCACCACCGTCGCATGGAGGGAACAATGAGCAGTTCTTC
few	TRBV12-3/TRBV12-4	NA	TRBJ2-7	CASSLYRVHEQYF	TGTGCCAGCAGTTTATACAGGGTCCACGAGCAGTACTTC
few	TRBV7-9	NA	TRBJ1-2	CASSPSANYGYTF	TGTGCCAGCAGTCCTTCGGCTAACTATGGCTACACCTTC
NA	TRBV28	NA	TRBJ1-2	CASTSTQGKGYTF	TGTGCCAGCACCTCCACACAGGGAAAAGGCTACACCTTC
few	TRBV20-1	NA	TRBJ2-7	CSARLSSPRSSYEQYF	TGCAGTGCCCGATTATCCTCCCCTAGGAGCTCCTACGAGCAGTACTTC
NA	TRBV20-1	TRBD2	TRBJ2-2	CSARVGGGETGELFF	TGCAGTGCTAGAGTCGGGGGAGGGGAAACCGGGGAGCTGTTTTTT
NA	TRBV9	NA	TRBJ1-4	CASSETLGVNEKLFF	TGTGCCAGCAGTGAAACCCTGGGGGTCAATGAAAAACTGTTTTTT